This record concerns one T cell receptor (beta chain) sequence. This clone's antigen is unknown. Per-base qualities were not stored, and no clone one base away is much larger. Using the deep immunoSEQ assay, multiplex PCR amplified TCR CDR3 regions from genomic DNA. Extracted genomic DNA from each cell subset was distributed evenly across all wells of several immunoSEQ 96-well plates, and each plate was treated as a replicate. Each replicate PCR for sorted subsets received around 0.2 ug genomic DNA, equal to 28,000 or so T cell genomes. The purified libraries were quantified using a Qubit 3.0 fluorometer, sized with a Bioanalyzer 2100, and then quantified again using the KAPA Library Quantification kit. Each immunoSEQ 96-well plate was sequenced on its own single-read 150-cycle Illumina NextSeq 550 flow cell. Processing in the source paper ran as follows. Because only junctional sequences without quality scores were contained in the immunoSEQ output, filtering matching that applied to full-length reads could not be performed. To assign V/J genes and CDR3, sequences were annotated against IMGT germline references using PyIR, a Python wrapper for IgBLAST v1.9. Reads were removed for weak V/J assignments (E-value above 1e-6), missing CDR3, stop codons, out-of-frame junctions, or ambiguous translated residues. A V3J clonotype was defined by an identical inferred V gene, J gene, and CDR3 amino acid sequence. Percentage overlap between repertoires was computed as shared unique clonotypes divided by the size of the smaller repertoire. Repertoire richness was assessed with RTK rarefaction, the Chao1 estimator, and Recon v2.1 estimates of unobserved clonotypes. For all TCRbeta clonotypes obtained by the gDNA method from a few donors, generation probabilities were computed with OLGA. In TCRdb, the immuneACCESS table is reduced to in-frame sequences with V and J assigned. These tables do not hold every clone; where another copy was compared, an unresolved V gene accounts for under half, and the others remain unexplained. For V, J and clone size, that table is used; D and trimming come from the DNA. For this sample there are approximately 250,000 clones; 65% appear just once. The ten largest clones represent around 10% of the sample.

Healthy HIV-negative adults with no recently reported acute infections or vaccinations were included as donors. Every donor was a Caucasian adult living in Nashville, Tennessee, USA. CD4+ T cells were enriched by magnetic negative selection, after which naive cells were positively selected on CD45RA and the negative fraction was taken as the memory subset. After blood collection by leukapheresis, PBMCs were isolated using Ficoll-Histopaque density gradient centrifugation and then cryopreserved in the vapor phase of liquid nitrogen. Analytical flow cytometry was used to check the purity and quantity of every magnetically sorted T cell population. From each sorted fraction, genomic DNA was isolated and quantified by UV absorbance on a Nanodrop 2000c. The data belong to a study of shared clonotypes between healthy human individuals (dated by TCRdb to the early 2020s). About the full investigation: Two women and a few men aged 18 to 49 years were included in the cohort. For each donor, CD4 naive and CD4 memory were each run on three plates, CD8 naive on two plates, and CD8 memory on one plate. The study deeply sequenced blood TCR repertoires of five healthy adults to estimate repertoire size and the extent of clonotype sharing between individuals. Libraries were prepared and TCR repertoires were sequenced by different laboratories using diverse techniques, in order to increase sequencing depth and limit assay-specific biases. Between about 0.94 and 8.9 billion PBMCs per donor were obtained by leukapheresis. The full study reports these points: Larger estimated clonotype richness was generally found for naive subsets than for memory subsets. Only blood was sampled, and tissue TCR repertoires likely differ from those in blood. Because the study included only a small number of donors, the genetic and exposure-history diversity represented was limited. Pairwise subsampling indicated that sequencing depth was expected to affect the degree of clonotype sharing among donors. Rarefaction of sorted-subset datasets indicated incomplete sequencing despite the large sequencing depth. When a handful of donors were compared, the shared fraction of clonotypes was 5% to 6.5% for naive CD4, around 3.6% for naive CD8, 2.3% for memory CD4, and 0.4% for memory CD8. Clonotypes shared by all four sorted-subset donors showed higher generation probabilities than non-shared clonotypes.

Cut back by 2 bases and 0 bases, the V and J ends lie 16 bases apart. The CDR3, from cysteine to phenylalanine, totals 17 residues. The entry retains the CDR3 DNA only, 51 bases that are in frame from base 1. The germline V gene specifies SGHVS as CDR1 and FQNEAQ as CDR2. This receptor was obtained from a man aged 25-45 years in good health. The chain was built from TRBV7-8 and TRBJ1-1; TRBD1 might be the D gene, on 5 matching bases. Sample: memory CD4+ T cells sorted from blood. Interpreted using the paper, the cell subset or site label stands for: CD45RA-negative fraction. The base sequence is TGTGCCAGCAGCTTAAACCGTAAGGGACGGATGAACACTGAAGCTTTCTTT. Its protein is CASSLNRKGRMNTEAFF.